The TCR beta chain described here comes from a study of T-cell memory formation after mild COVID-19. Notes on the study in general: Later expanders leaned CD4+, whereas day 15 to 85 contracting clones were balanced CD4/CD8. Among contracting clones, CD4+ were mainly CM/EM and CD8+ enriched in EMRA. Pre-infection memory harbored some responding clones, suggesting cross-reactive memory joined.

TCR alpha and TCR beta cDNA libraries with sample barcodes and UMIs came from 5'RACE using constant-segment primers. TCRdb reprocessed the 5' RACE reads with MiXCR, giving one entry per CDR3 protein. Of approximately 340,000 distinct CDR3 sequences in the sample, about a sixth are singletons; the top ten hold approximately 20%. This clonotype appeared a few times. Its matching antigen is unknown. Germline CDR1 and CDR2: SGHTA and FQGNSA. This CDR3 has 15 residues. V shed 2 bases and J shed 6 bases, with 16 bases lying between them. The genes are TRBV7-2 and TRBJ1-2; no firm D call. This receptor was identified in a man in his late teens or twenties who had mild COVID-19 (a few samples of this study predate the infection). Cell type and time point are not known. The sequenced sample consisted of PBMCs or a T cell subset sorted from them (not recorded which). CDR3 DNA: TGTGCCAGCAGCTTAATAATAACCAGGAGGGATGGCTACACCTTC. This codes for CASSLIITRRDGYTF.